This TCR beta chain came from a study of T cells after yellow fever vaccination. TCRdb passed the 5' RACE reads through MiXCR, listing each CDR3 protein once. This repertoire shows 300,000 or so distinct CDR3 sequences, around 6.8% found once; its top ten account for 18%. The length of the CDR3 is 13 residues. V was trimmed by 3 bases and J by 3 bases, leaving 9 bases between them. The V gene's germline CDR1 is SNHLY and CDR2 FYNNEI. This specimen consisted of PBMCs, obtained about 41 days after the first yellow fever vaccination. The chain carries TRBV2 and TRBJ2-7; D is ambiguous. This TCR derives from a young man who received the YFV17D yellow fever vaccine. This chain's CDR3 is CASSEVLNYEQYF. CDR3 DNA sequence: TGTGCCAGCAGTGAGGTTCTAAACTACGAGCAGTACTTC.